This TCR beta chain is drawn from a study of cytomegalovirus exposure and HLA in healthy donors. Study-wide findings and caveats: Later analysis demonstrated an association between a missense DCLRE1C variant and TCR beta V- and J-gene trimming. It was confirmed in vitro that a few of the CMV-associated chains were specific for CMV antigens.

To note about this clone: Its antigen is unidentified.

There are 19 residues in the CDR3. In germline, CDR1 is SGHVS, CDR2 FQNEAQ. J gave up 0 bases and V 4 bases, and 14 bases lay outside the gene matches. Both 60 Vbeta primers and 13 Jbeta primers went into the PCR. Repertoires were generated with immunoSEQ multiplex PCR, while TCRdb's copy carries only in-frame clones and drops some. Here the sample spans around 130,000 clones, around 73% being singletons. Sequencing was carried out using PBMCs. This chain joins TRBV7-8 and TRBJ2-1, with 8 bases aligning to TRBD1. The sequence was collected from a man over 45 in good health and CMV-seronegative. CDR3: CASSYLGTGGFHSYNEQFF. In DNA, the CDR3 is TGTGCCAGCAGCTATCTTGGGACAGGAGGATTCCACTCCTACAATGAGCAGTTCTTC.